The T cell receptor beta chain under discussion was sequenced for a study of cytomegalovirus exposure and HLA in healthy donors (dated by TCRdb to 2015 to 2018). The study in broad terms: In an earlier analysis of approximately 500 of the donors, 276 Gb of sequence data and 120 million or so unique TCR beta sequences from about 179 million T cells were reported. Roughly 300 gigabases of sequencing data and 80 million or so unique TCR sequences were included in an early release covering 500 to 750 HLA-typed donors. Among the approximately 430 genotyped donors, under 90% belonged to the genetic ancestry cluster associated with self-reported Caucasian donors. The study was designed to test whether signatures of past pathogen exposure could be identified by cataloging public T cell receptors. The T cell repertoires of about 700 subjects were profiled by immunosequencing and related to cytomegalovirus serostatus. Besides the first cohort of roughly 660 subjects, a separate validation cohort made up of 120 different subjects was used. The study combined high-throughput TCR immunosequencing, statistical association of individual TCRs with disease status, and machine learning to predict cytomegalovirus infection status. To study patterns of TCR occurrence, a later analysis re-analyzed previously published TCR beta repertoires from 700 or so donors and added high-resolution HLA genotyping. Rather than drawing on any new phenotypic data, the later analysis identified candidate immune exposures from TCR beta sequences and the way those sequences occurred across donors. To decide whether each TCR beta V gene segment behaved as functional or pseudogenic, an earlier analysis of approximately 600 of the donors relied on high-throughput TCR beta sequencing. Donor age, sex, ethnicity and CMV serostatus were compiled alongside the repertoire data. A later genetic analysis took genome-wide SNP genotypes for about 55% of the 666 donors and used that subset as a discovery cohort. Every discovery cohort repertoire had been produced on one sequencing platform. Both class I and class II loci were covered by HLA typing, at four-digit resolution. Typing coverage varied by locus: roughly 629-640 donors for A, B, C, DRB1 and DQB1; approximately 500 for DQA1; more than 600 for DPA1; approximately 450 for DPB1. Four or five DR-DQ haplotypes were handled as single units for association and clustering, since linkage in the cohort was strong. Among about 410 genotyped donors of the cohort, an average of approximately 200,000 unique TCR beta nucleotide sequences was sequenced per donor, of which about 19% were non-productive. General findings and caveats noted by the study authors: Because the 87-base-pair reads could not distinguish some IMGT-functional V segments, including TRBV6-2 and TRBV6-3, those segments were excluded. When HLA alleles, especially DR and DQ, strongly co-occurred, attributing TCR associations to individual alleles was difficult. In a later genetic analysis, a missense DCLRE1C variant was associated with V-gene and J-gene trimming of TCR beta chains, and the association was replicated in an independent cohort. A later analysis found that HLA-associated TCR beta chains were more clonally expanded and had lower generation probabilities than equally common non-associated chains. In a later analysis, several top co-occurrence clusters were reported to appear linked to parvovirus B19, influenza, CMV and Epstein-Barr virus. In vitro tests confirmed that three of the cytomegalovirus-associated TCR beta chains recognize cytomegalovirus antigens. Sequencing depth was assumed to be roughly uniform across donors in the presence/absence analyses, though that assumption may not hold. According to a later genetic analysis, donors in an Asian-associated ancestry cluster had fewer N-insertions in productive TCRs than the approximately 670-donor mean. This cohort had only TCR beta chains sequenced, and the lack of alpha or paired-chain data limited which features could be detected. While some public TCRs were present in many individuals, most TCR sequences turned up only very rarely across donors. A group of highly shared sequence variants was considered likely to be a technical artifact of the sequencing pipeline. The only immune exposure information available for the cohort was CMV serostatus. A further reported finding was that TCR beta sequences accurately predicted the HLA-A and HLA-B alleles for most subjects in the first cohort. Linkage disequilibrium might explain the correlated functional status among segregating V segments, but an unknown experimental factor could not be ruled out. A later analysis associated 15,000 to 20,000 TCR beta sequences with specific HLA alleles at a false discovery rate of 0.05. Because HLA typing was unavailable for some donors at each locus, only the typed subset was used in association tests. In a later analysis, TCR association rates were found to vary across HLA loci, with the most associated TCRs seen for DRB1 alleles and the fewest for HLA-C alleles. According to the authors, the approach could potentially be generalized to other disease states and immunological phenotypes. The earlier analysis of around 600 of the donors excluded roughly 17 rarely observed V segments, including chromosome 9 orphons, because counts were too low. In an earlier analysis of some 550 of the donors, most TCR beta V segments were observed in productive rearrangements about 90% or about 30% of the time, broadly matching IMGT annotations. In both the original and validation cohorts, the classifier was reported to diagnose cytomegalovirus status with high specificity and sensitivity. A total of fewer than 200 TCR beta chains were listed by the study as associated with cytomegalovirus. According to a later analysis, most CMV-associated TCR beta chains appeared to be HLA-restricted, and the HLA associations seemed to be driven largely by CMV exposure.

The cohort was made up of roughly 670 healthy bone marrow donors. All cohort members were sampled while nominally healthy, although unrecorded immune exposures were likely present. The donor tested CMV seropositive and was one of the 289 seropositive cohort members. A peripheral blood sample was collected from each donor, and TCR beta sequencing was performed on peripheral blood mononuclear cells. Genomic DNA was extracted from the blood cell samples with the Qiagen DNeasy Blood Extraction Kit. The CDR1 and CDR2 encoded by the germline V gene are MNHNS and SASEGT. The germline V and J ends show losses of 4 bases and 3 bases respectively, and no gene match explains 4 bases of the junction. Measured from the cysteine to the phenylalanine, the CDR3 is 15 residues long. Just CDR3 DNA is preserved here, 45 bases in frame from base 1. The receptor library was made with the immunoSEQ multiplex PCR assay. For the multiplex PCR, a mixture combining 60 forward primers for TCR Vbeta segments and 13 reverse primers for TCR Jbeta segments was used. The CDR3 region of rearranged TCR beta genes was amplified from genomic DNA with a multiplex PCR assay. The Illumina HiSeq System was used to sequence the amplified TCR beta libraries as 87-base-pair reads. On the authors' methods: In a later analysis, roughly 80 million unique TCR beta chains were counted across the 500 to 850 repertoires, and around 11 million of these chains were shared by at least two donors. Raw reads were error-corrected and collapsed into unique sequences by a nearest-neighbor algorithm in which closely related sequences were merged to remove PCR and sequencing errors. Alignment of CDR3 sequences to IMGT reference sequences was used to assign V, D and J gene segments. For a sequence to be retained, a match of at least six nucleotides to both a V gene segment and a J gene segment was required. A rearrangement was called productive if the CDR3 had no stop codons and remained in frame with V and J, and every other rearrangement was called non-productive. CDR3 was defined by IMGT convention, running from the second conserved V-encoded cysteine to the conserved J-encoded phenylalanine. The earlier analysis of approximately 500 of the donors excluded sequences that lacked an unambiguous match to a single V gene segment. In an earlier analysis of about 590 of the donors, a V segment was called functional when productive rearrangements were above 56.7%, and segregating when the standard deviation between donors exceeded 5%. A statistical classification framework was developed to diagnose cytomegalovirus status using the catalog of TCR beta chain sequences. A later analysis assigned V and J genes by comparing TCR nucleotide sequences with IMGT/GENE-DB human TR gene sequences. A later analysis assigned CDR3 sequences and most-parsimonious VDJ recombination scenarios with the TCRdist pipeline. In a later analysis, each TCR beta chain was defined by its CDR3 amino acid sequence together with its V-gene family, and reads without a unique V-gene family were excluded. A later analysis removed 500 to 650 highly shared, low-generation-probability nucleotide sequences to deal with suspected cross-contamination and a sequencing artifact. For each public chain, a later analysis derived a clonal expansion index from normalized ranks of inferred template counts within each repertoire. In a later analysis, generation probabilities were computed with a VDJ recombination model fitted to out-of-frame rearrangements, and the resulting probabilities were checked against IGoR. A later analysis scored TCR-TCR, TCR-HLA and TCR-CMV co-occurrence with hypergeometric tests, applying a repertoire-size bias correction to TCR pairs. False discovery rates were estimated in a later analysis by permuting HLA or CMV assignments 20 times. In a later analysis, co-occurring TCRs were grouped using DBSCAN, and TCRdist sequence similarity was added for clustering within HLA-allele-positive subsets. Repertoires with fewer than 30,000 or more than 120,000 public chains, plus five repertoires with anomalous nucleotide sharing, were excluded from co-occurrence clustering. The table comes from immuneACCESS by way of TCRdb, which keeps in-frame sequences with V and J called. Part of the clones is missing from these tables; in studies checked, under half for an unresolved V gene and the rest for unknown reasons. V, J and clone size are those of that table, while D and trimming were read from the DNA. The sample table records more than 100,000 clones; around 80% of these occur just once. The leading ten clones occupy about 2% of the sample.

Of note for this clone: Its antigen is still unknown. No qualities accompany the bases; no much larger clone lies one base away.

The V gene is TRBV6-1 and the J gene is TRBJ2-1; TRBD2 matches 9 bases in the middle. The sequenced material came from PBMCs. This receptor was taken from a female donor in good health and CMV-seropositive. The DNA reads as follows: TGTGCCAGCAGTGTGACTAGCGGCAACTACAATGAGCAGTTCTTC. Translation gives CASSVTSGNYNEQFF.